This TCR beta chain appears in the sequencing data of a study of cytomegalovirus exposure and HLA in healthy donors. This PCR relied on a set of 60 Vbeta primers and 13 Jbeta primers. Some clones are missing from TCRdb's copy, which holds only in-frame ones; the method was immunoSEQ multiplex PCR. Here the sample spans over 150,000 clones, about three quarters being singletons. The CDR3 is made up of 15 amino acids. CDR1 is SGHDT and CDR2 is YYEEEE in the germline V gene. Trimming removed 1 base at V and 4 bases at J, with 14 bases between. Sequenced sample: PBMCs. The receptor's source is a woman aged 50 to 60 in good health and CMV-seropositive. This chain links TRBV5-6 with TRBJ1-1; tentative D call: TRBD1 (6 bases). CDR3 DNA sequence: TGTGCCAGCAGCTTGAGGCCAGGGGCCGGCACTGAAGCTTTCTTT. Its translation is CASSLRPGAGTEAFF.